Given below is one TCR beta chain in context. The sample originates from a study of CD8 T cells in ankylosing spondylitis. Each CDR3 protein gets one entry after TCRdb re-called the 5' RACE reads with MiXCR. The sample has some 270,000 distinct CDR3 sequences, more than 25% seen once. The germline gives CDR1 GTSNPN, CDR2 SVGIG (reference sequence). Trimming shortened V by 5 bases and J by 7 bases, and 11 bases separated the two germline ends. The CDR3 has 12 amino acids. The sequence was obtained from a male donor with ankylosing spondylitis or in good health (not recorded which). The material sequenced was blood, either unsorted or a sorted T cell fraction (not recorded which). This chain connects TRBV30 to TRBJ2-2; a weak D match, TRBD1 (5 bases). The CDR3 reads CAWGIGDGELFF. DNA for the CDR3: TGTGCCTGGGGAATAGGGGACGGGGAGCTGTTTTTT.